This T cell receptor beta chain emerged from a study of vaccination and CD4 T cells after COVID-19. Study overall: A positive SARS-CoV-2 nasal swab PCR result was recorded for each convalescent patient; about 9 were mild and one severe.

The study sequenced cultured CD4+ T cell DNA using the Oncomine TCR Beta short-read assay. TCRdb re-derived calls from the PCR reads in MiXCR, one entry per CDR3 protein. The sample lists about 9,000 distinct CDR3 sequences, 64% seen once, with about 31% in the top ten. Noted treatment: roughly 10-day PBMC culture with coronavirus spike peptide pools or control peptides (ViraFEST assay). Expansion of antigen-specific T cells with peptide pools by ViraFEST preceded sequencing of TCRs. From germline, CDR1 is SGHNT and CDR2 YYREEE (reference sequence). V lost 4 bases to trimming and J lost 1 base, with 11 bases between them. CDR3 length: 14 amino acids. Study outcomes and limitations: The median SARS-CoV-2-reactive clonotype number increased from around 19 to 38, without statistical significance.

A word on this clonotype: The antigen is unknown.

The chain combines TRBV5-4 with TRBJ1-1; D is unresolved. This clonotype was sampled from a human donor who had recovered from COVID-19. Specimen: CD4+ T cells from blood, cultured in vitro. The CDR3 region has the DNA TGTGCCAGCAGCGTCGATCCAGGGAACACTGAAGCTTTCTTT. Its protein product is CASSVDPGNTEAFF.